This T cell receptor beta chain was found in a study of cytomegalovirus exposure and HLA in healthy donors. The wider study: Around 79 million unique TCRs, all from HLA-typed donors, were included in an early release of the data.

The J segment lost 3 bases and the V segment lost 6 bases, leaving 12 bases of the junction unmatched. The CDR3 consists of 16 residues. Germline V gene data show CDR1 as LNHDA and CDR2 as SQIVND (reference sequence). Primers for the PCR totalled 60 Vbeta and 13 Jbeta. Only in-frame clones appear in the TCRdb table, and some are missing; sequencing was by immunoSEQ multiplex PCR. The sample has about 98,000 clones, about four fifths seen once. This sequence joins TRBV19 and TRBJ2-3; 7 nucleotides line up with TRBD1. The specimen sequenced was PBMCs. This TCR derives from a female donor in good health and CMV-seropositive. CDR3 nucleotide sequence: TGTGCCAGTAGCATTACAGGGGAAAAGAGGACAGATACGCAGTATTTT. Amino acid sequence: CASSITGEKRTDTQYF.